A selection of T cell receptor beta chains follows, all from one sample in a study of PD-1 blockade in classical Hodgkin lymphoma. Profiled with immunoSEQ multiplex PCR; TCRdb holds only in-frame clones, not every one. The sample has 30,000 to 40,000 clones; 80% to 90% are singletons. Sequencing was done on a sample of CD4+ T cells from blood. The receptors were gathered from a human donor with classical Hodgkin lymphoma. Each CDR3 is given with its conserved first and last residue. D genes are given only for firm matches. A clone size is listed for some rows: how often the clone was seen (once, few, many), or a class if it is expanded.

cdr3_nt: TGTGCCAGTACACTAGCGGGAGGAAGAGATACGCAGTATTTT
cdr3_aa: CASTLAGGRDTQYF
j_call: TRBJ2-3
d_call: TRBD2
clone_size: .
v_call: TRBV6-5

cdr3_nt: TGTGCCAGCAGTTTCGATAGGGAACTGTTTTTT
cdr3_aa: CASSFDRELFF
j_call: TRBJ1-4
d_call: .
clone_size: .
v_call: TRBV28

cdr3_nt: TGTGCCAGCAGCGTAGCCCAGGGGGCGGAAGGCTACACCTTC
cdr3_aa: CASSVAQGAEGYTF
j_call: TRBJ1-2
d_call: TRBD1
clone_size: .
v_call: TRBV9

cdr3_nt: TGCGCCAGCAGCTTGGATTCGGGGGGCCCAGAGACCCAGTACTTC
cdr3_aa: CASSLDSGGPETQYF
j_call: TRBJ2-5
d_call: .
clone_size: .
v_call: TRBV5-1

cdr3_nt: TGTGCCAGCTCACCCGGTCTAGAGGTATGGGAGCAGTACTTC
cdr3_aa: CASSPGLEVWEQYF
j_call: TRBJ2-7
d_call: .
clone_size: .
v_call: TRBV18

cdr3_nt: TGTGCCAGCGGGCTTCAAAACTTAGCGGGAGTTCGAGAGCAGTACTTC
cdr3_aa: CASGLQNLAGVREQYF
j_call: TRBJ2-7
d_call: TRBD2
clone_size: .
v_call: TRBV27

cdr3_nt: TGTGCCAGTAGTCCGAGGACCGGGAAGATACTCTACGAGCAGTACTTC
cdr3_aa: CASSPRTGKILYEQYF
j_call: TRBJ2-7
d_call: .
clone_size: .
v_call: TRBV19

cdr3_nt: TGTGCCAGCAGCTCAGACAGGGGGAACACTGAAGCTTTCTTT
cdr3_aa: CASSSDRGNTEAFF
j_call: TRBJ1-1
d_call: TRBD1
clone_size: few
v_call: TRBV6-5

cdr3_nt: TGTGCCGGGCAAAGGGGGGCGAAACCGGGGACCGGGGAGCTGTTTTTT
cdr3_aa: CAGQRGAKPGTGELFF
j_call: TRBJ2-2
d_call: .
clone_size: .
v_call: TRBV11-2

cdr3_nt: TGCAGTGCTAGAAGTTCCGAGCAGTACTTC
cdr3_aa: CSARSSEQYF
j_call: TRBJ2-7
d_call: .
clone_size: .
v_call: TRBV20-1

cdr3_nt: TGTGCCAGTAGGAACCCTAACAGGGCCTTCACAGATACGCAGTATTTT
cdr3_aa: CASRNPNRAFTDTQYF
j_call: TRBJ2-3
d_call: .
clone_size: .
v_call: TRBV19

cdr3_nt: TGTGCCAGTAGTAGATCCGGGACAGAAACCTACGAGCAGTACTTC
cdr3_aa: CASSRSGTETYEQYF
j_call: TRBJ2-7
d_call: TRBD1
clone_size: few
v_call: TRBV19

cdr3_nt: TGTGCCAGCAGCCAAGGAATACAGGGAAATGAAAAACTGTTTTTT
cdr3_aa: CASSQGIQGNEKLFF
j_call: TRBJ1-4
d_call: .
clone_size: once
v_call: TRBV14

cdr3_nt: TGCGCCAGCAGCTCGGCCAGAACTGGGGTGGATGAGCAGTTCTTC
cdr3_aa: CASSSARTGVDEQFF
j_call: TRBJ2-1
d_call: .
clone_size: .
v_call: TRBV5-1

cdr3_nt: TGTGCCAGCAGCCGGGACAGGCCTGAAGCTTTCTTT
cdr3_aa: CASSRDRPEAFF
j_call: TRBJ1-1
d_call: TRBD1
clone_size: .
v_call: TRBV7-9

cdr3_nt: TGTGCCAGCAGCCGACAGGGGGATTCGCGCGAGCAGTACTTC
cdr3_aa: CASSRQGDSREQYF
j_call: TRBJ2-7
d_call: TRBD1
clone_size: .
v_call: TRBV6-1

cdr3_nt: TGTGCCAGTAATATCGCGAGCCCGAACACTGAAGCTTTCTTT
cdr3_aa: CASNIASPNTEAFF
j_call: TRBJ1-1
d_call: .
clone_size: .
v_call: TRBV19

cdr3_nt: TGTGCCAGCAGCTTCCTAGCGGGAGCGGGGAATGAGCAGTTCTTC
cdr3_aa: CASSFLAGAGNEQFF
j_call: TRBJ2-1
d_call: TRBD2
clone_size: .
v_call: TRBV5-8

cdr3_nt: TGTGCCAGCTCACCATGGAATTCTGCCGAGGAAGCTTTCTTT
cdr3_aa: CASSPWNSAEEAFF
j_call: TRBJ1-1
d_call: .
clone_size: .
v_call: TRBV18

cdr3_nt: TGTGCCAGCAGCCAGCGAGAGACCCAGTACTTC
cdr3_aa: CASSQRETQYF
j_call: TRBJ2-5
d_call: .
clone_size: .
v_call: TRBV5-6

cdr3_nt: TGCAGCGTTGCGGCGGGAGTATCCTACAATGAGCAGTTCTTC
cdr3_aa: CSVAAGVSYNEQFF
j_call: TRBJ2-1
d_call: TRBD2
clone_size: .
v_call: TRBV29-1

cdr3_nt: TGTGCCAGCAGCCCCACTAGCGATAGCTCCTACAATGAGCAGTTCTTC
cdr3_aa: CASSPTSDSSYNEQFF
j_call: TRBJ2-1
d_call: TRBD2
clone_size: .
v_call: TRBV7-3

cdr3_nt: TGTGCCAGCAGTTGGCTAGACGAGCAGTACTTC
cdr3_aa: CASSWLDEQYF
j_call: TRBJ2-7
d_call: .
clone_size: .
v_call: TRBV28

cdr3_nt: TGTGCCAGCAGTGGTGGGACAGGGAAGAAGCGGCAGCCCCAGCATTTT
cdr3_aa: CASSGGTGKKRQPQHF
j_call: TRBJ1-5
d_call: TRBD1
clone_size: once
v_call: TRBV6-1

cdr3_nt: TGTGCCAGTAGTGTTCGAACTCTGGCCGGCGGAAACACCATATATTTT
cdr3_aa: CASSVRTLAGGNTIYF
j_call: TRBJ1-3
d_call: .
clone_size: .
v_call: TRBV19

cdr3_nt: TGTGCCAGCAGTGACCCTTTACTGACATCTAGCTGGGGTTACAATGAGCAGTTCTTC
cdr3_aa: CASSDPLLTSSWGYNEQFF
j_call: TRBJ2-1
d_call: .
clone_size: .
v_call: TRBV2

cdr3_nt: TGCGCCAGCAGCTTGGATAGAGGAAGTCAGCCCCAGCATTTT
cdr3_aa: CASSLDRGSQPQHF
j_call: TRBJ1-5
d_call: .
clone_size: .
v_call: TRBV5-1

cdr3_nt: TGTGCCAGCAGGGCCGGGGCCGGGGAGCTGTTTTTT
cdr3_aa: CASRAGAGELFF
j_call: TRBJ2-2
d_call: .
clone_size: .
v_call: TRBV27

cdr3_nt: TGTGCCAGCAGCTTAGGGGCAGGGGCTTGGTCACCCCTCCACTTT
cdr3_aa: CASSLGAGAWSPLHF
j_call: TRBJ1-6
d_call: .
clone_size: few
v_call: TRBV11-2

cdr3_nt: TGTGCCAGCAGCCGCGCGGGGGCGAACACCGGGGAGCTGTTTTTT
cdr3_aa: CASSRAGANTGELFF
j_call: TRBJ2-2
d_call: TRBD2
clone_size: .
v_call: TRBV5-4

cdr3_nt: TGTGCCAGCTCACCGGTGCTCGGGCAGGCAGAGACCCAGTACTTC
cdr3_aa: CASSPVLGQAETQYF
j_call: TRBJ2-5
d_call: .
clone_size: .
v_call: TRBV18

cdr3_nt: TGTGCCAGCAGCACGTACCTCGACAGTTACGAGCAGTACTTC
cdr3_aa: CASSTYLDSYEQYF
j_call: TRBJ2-7
d_call: .
clone_size: once
v_call: TRBV13

cdr3_nt: TGTGCCAGCAGCTTAGACAGGTGGAGCACAGATACGCAGTATTTT
cdr3_aa: CASSLDRWSTDTQYF
j_call: TRBJ2-3
d_call: .
clone_size: .
v_call: TRBV7-2

cdr3_nt: TGTGCCAGCAGCTTTGGACAGGCCACTTCGCAAGAGACCCAGTACTTC
cdr3_aa: CASSFGQATSQETQYF
j_call: TRBJ2-5
d_call: TRBD1
clone_size: .
v_call: TRBV5-8

cdr3_nt: TGCAGCGTTGGGTTGTGGACAGATACGCAGTATTTT
cdr3_aa: CSVGLWTDTQYF
j_call: TRBJ2-3
d_call: .
clone_size: .
v_call: TRBV29-1

cdr3_nt: TGTGCCATCAGTGAGGTGGGTGGGCAGGGTACGCAGTATTTT
cdr3_aa: CAISEVGGQGTQYF
j_call: TRBJ2-3
d_call: .
clone_size: .
v_call: TRBV10-3

cdr3_nt: TGTGCCAGTAGCGACAGACCCAATCAGCCCCAGCATTTT
cdr3_aa: CASSDRPNQPQHF
j_call: TRBJ1-5
d_call: .
clone_size: .
v_call: TRBV19

cdr3_nt: TGTGCCAGCAGCAAAGTGTACAGGGAATGTTGGCAGCCCCAGCATTTT
cdr3_aa: CASSKVYRECWQPQHF
j_call: TRBJ1-5
d_call: .
clone_size: .
v_call: TRBV21-1

cdr3_nt: TGTGCCAGCAGTACAGCGTCGGTCATATATGGCTACACCTTC
cdr3_aa: CASSTASVIYGYTF
j_call: TRBJ1-2
d_call: .
clone_size: .
v_call: TRBV6-6

cdr3_nt: TGTGCCAGTAGTATAGGTTCTAGGGTGACAGATACGCAGTATTTT
cdr3_aa: CASSIGSRVTDTQYF
j_call: TRBJ2-3
d_call: .
clone_size: .
v_call: TRBV19

cdr3_nt: TGTGCCAGCAGCTCACTAGAAGCTTTCTTT
cdr3_aa: CASSSLEAFF
j_call: TRBJ1-1
d_call: .
clone_size: .
v_call: TRBV11-2

cdr3_nt: TGTGCCAGCACCAAGAAGAGTAGCACAGATACGCAGTATTTT
cdr3_aa: CASTKKSSTDTQYF
j_call: TRBJ2-3
d_call: .
clone_size: .
v_call: TRBV7-2

cdr3_nt: TGTGCCAGCAGTTACTCTCCAGGAGGCAATCAGCCCCAGCATTTT
cdr3_aa: CASSYSPGGNQPQHF
j_call: TRBJ1-5
d_call: .
clone_size: .
v_call: TRBV6-5

cdr3_nt: TGTGCCAGCACGGGACTAGCGGAGAATGAGCAGTTCTTC
cdr3_aa: CASTGLAENEQFF
j_call: TRBJ2-1
d_call: TRBD2
clone_size: once
v_call: TRBV6-1

cdr3_nt: TGTGCCAGCAGCTCCGGACATAGCAATCAGCCCCAGCATTTT
cdr3_aa: CASSSGHSNQPQHF
j_call: TRBJ1-5
d_call: .
clone_size: .
v_call: TRBV27

cdr3_nt: TGTGCCAGCAGCTCCAGGACTGGAGGGGATACGCAGTATTTT
cdr3_aa: CASSSRTGGDTQYF
j_call: TRBJ2-3
d_call: .
clone_size: .
v_call: TRBV7-2

cdr3_nt: TGTGCCAGCAGACCGACAGGGGAGAAAGGCGAGCAGTACTTC
cdr3_aa: CASRPTGEKGEQYF
j_call: TRBJ2-7
d_call: TRBD1
clone_size: .
v_call: TRBV6-1

cdr3_nt: TGTGCCAGCAGCTTGAGGCTGGCGACAGCCACCGGGGAGCTGTTTTTT
cdr3_aa: CASSLRLATATGELFF
j_call: TRBJ2-2
d_call: .
clone_size: .
v_call: TRBV5-6

cdr3_nt: TGTGCCTGGAGGGAACAGGGGCGATATAACTATGGCTACACCTTC
cdr3_aa: CAWREQGRYNYGYTF
j_call: TRBJ1-2
d_call: TRBD1
clone_size: .
v_call: TRBV30

cdr3_nt: TGTGCCAGCTCACCCCCTCCTGGAAACACCATATATTTT
cdr3_aa: CASSPPPGNTIYF
j_call: TRBJ1-3
d_call: .
clone_size: .
v_call: TRBV18